This T cell receptor (beta chain) was captured by sequencing in a study of Graves' ophthalmopathy and Graves' hyperthyroidism. Findings and caveats of the study: Ophthalmopathy progression was predicted with approximately 68% sensitivity and about 74% specificity.

The authors amplified TCR beta CDR3 regions, and they did so from RNA transcripts for repertoire sequencing. HTBI-primed first-round RT-PCR preceded second-round multiplex PCR. TCRdb processed the multiplex PCR reads anew with MiXCR; each CDR3 protein has one entry. The repertoire includes roughly 230,000 distinct CDR3 sequences, around a fifth of them detected once, and approximately 40% sits in the top ten. Comments on this clonotype: What it binds is not known.

Trimming took 7 bases from V and 3 from J; bases not matched to a gene: 10. Germline CDR1 is MDHEN and CDR2 is SYDVKM. The CDR3 length is 15 residues. Diagnosis relied on clinical symptoms, serum thyroxine, TRAb, thyroid ultrasound and orbital computed tomography. This receptor was obtained from a woman in her 50s with Graves' ophthalmopathy. The sample comprised peripheral blood. V usage is TRBV28 and J usage is TRBJ1-1, with 8 bases matching TRBD1. The CDR3 is CASIGQGLLDTEAFF. The CDR3 DNA is TGTGCCAGCATAGGACAGGGACTTTTGGACACTGAAGCTTTCTTT.